A selection of T cell receptor beta chains follows, all from one sample in a study of human T cells and chemical hapten exposure. TCRdb re-analysed the RACE reads in MiXCR, keeping a single row per CDR3 protein. The sample contains tens of thousands of distinct CDR3 sequences, over 7.5% of which appear only once. The sequencing used whole blood, collected in connection with sensitization to the hapten diphenylcyclopropenone (DPC). Receptor source: a woman in her forties with alopecia areata. Some clones in this sample may be carry-over from other donors' samples. CDR3s include the opening cysteine and the closing phenylalanine or tryptophan. D genes are given only for firm matches. Size tells how often a clone was seen (once, few, many) or the class of an expanded clone, and some rows leave it out.

j_call clone_size d_call v_call cdr3_aa cdr3_nt
TRBJ1-1 many . TRBV7-6 CASSAMWGETEAFF TGTGCCAGCAGCGCGATGTGGGGGGAGACTGAAGCTTTCTTT
TRBJ2-5 few . TRBV3-1 CASSHSTGAETQYF TGTGCCAGCAGCCATTCTACAGGAGCCGAGACCCAGTACTTC
TRBJ2-1 many . TRBV5-5 CASAPRSYNEQFF TGTGCCAGCGCCCCCCGCTCCTACAATGAGCAGTTCTTC
TRBJ1-2 many . TRBV4-1 CASSQGLAGNYGYTF TGCGCCAGCAGCCAGGGGTTGGCAGGAAACTATGGCTACACCTTC
TRBJ2-2 few TRBD1 TRBV29-1 CSVGGTGQLFF TGCAGCGTTGGGGGGACAGGGCAGCTGTTTTTT
TRBJ1-4 many . TRBV20-1 CSARDVQNEKLFF TGCAGTGCCCGGGACGTCCAGAATGAAAAACTGTTTTTT
TRBJ1-1 many . TRBV9 CASSSPGGVNTEAFF TGTGCCAGCAGCTCCCCGGGGGGAGTGAACACTGAAGCTTTCTTT
TRBJ2-7 many . TRBV7-3 CASSQPPSNEQYF TGTGCCAGCAGCCAGCCGCCCAGCAACGAGCAGTACTTC
TRBJ2-5 few TRBD1 TRBV20-1 CSARDTLPDRGARTQYF TGCAGTGCTAGAGATACCCTCCCGGACAGGGGAGCAAGGACCCAGTACTTC
TRBJ2-7 . . TRBV7-2 CASQLGPSSYEQYF TGTGCCAGCCAACTTGGGCCCTCCTCCTACGAGCAGTACTTC
TRBJ1-5 many . TRBV7-2 CASSLARARRQPQHF TGTGCCAGCAGCTTAGCGAGGGCCCGTAGGCAGCCCCAGCATTTT
TRBJ2-1 . . TRBV11-2 CASSLIGGSGYNEQFF TGTGCCAGCAGCTTAATAGGGGGATCAGGATACAATGAGCAGTTCTTC
TRBJ1-6 . . TRBV5-1 CASSLAEVNSPLHF TGCGCCAGCAGCTTGGCCGAGGTTAATTCACCCCTCCACTTT
TRBJ2-1 . TRBD1 TRBV6-1 CASSELTGGFNEQFF TGTGCCAGCAGTGAATTAACAGGGGGCTTTAATGAGCAGTTCTTC
TRBJ1-1 many . TRBV4-3 CASSQETVNTEAFF TGCGCCAGCAGCCAAGAAACAGTGAACACTGAAGCTTTCTTT
TRBJ1-1 many TRBD1 TRBV6-5 CASSPRDRNTEAFF TGTGCCAGCAGTCCCCGGGACAGAAACACTGAAGCTTTCTTT
TRBJ2-5 many . TRBV6-1 CASSLQGRGQETQYF TGTGCCAGCAGCCTACAGGGCCGGGGGCAAGAGACCCAGTACTTC
TRBJ2-1 . TRBD2 TRBV7-9 CASSFGLGNNEQFF TGTGCCAGCAGCTTCGGACTAGGAAACAATGAGCAGTTCTTC
TRBJ1-6 . TRBD1 TRBV5-1 CASTLKGQENSPLHF TGCGCCAGCACCTTGAAGGGACAGGAAAATTCACCCCTCCACTTT
TRBJ2-1 many . TRBV6-2/TRBV6-3 CASSPRGTVRDEQFF TGTGCCAGCAGTCCTCGGGGCACGGTGCGCGATGAGCAGTTCTTC
TRBJ1-2 many TRBD1 TRBV5-5 CASSLVGQEYGYTF TGTGCCAGCAGCTTGGTGGGACAGGAATATGGCTACACCTTC
TRBJ2-1 . TRBD2 TRBV5-6 CASSSGTTEQFF TGTGCCAGCAGCTCCGGGACTACCGAGCAGTTCTTC
TRBJ1-4 many . TRBV7-9 CASSLPQVLDEKLFF TGTGCCAGCAGCCTCCCCCAGGTATTGGATGAAAAACTGTTTTTT
TRBJ1-1 many . TRBV4-2 CASSQERQGYEAFF TGTGCCAGCAGCCAAGAACGCCAGGGGTATGAAGCTTTCTTT
TRBJ1-4 many . TRBV29-1 CSFTRTDNEKLFF TGCAGCTTCACTCGGACAGATAATGAAAAACTGTTTTTT
TRBJ2-3 . . TRBV29-1 CSVLVSAGTDTQYF TGCAGCGTTCTGGTATCGGCCGGCACAGATACGCAGTATTTT
TRBJ2-1 . TRBD2 TRBV27 CASSLTSGYNEQFF TGTGCCAGCAGTTTAACTAGCGGTTACAATGAGCAGTTCTTC
TRBJ2-5 many . TRBV12-3/TRBV12-4 CASSAGQQETQYF TGTGCCAGCAGTGCGGGACAGCAAGAGACCCAGTACTTC
TRBJ2-7 many . TRBV4-1 CASSRSTLGENYEQYF TGCGCCAGCAGCCGCTCCACCCTAGGGGAGAACTACGAGCAGTACTTC